A selection of T cell receptor beta chains follows, all from one sample in a study of cytomegalovirus exposure and HLA in healthy donors. The method was immunoSEQ multiplex PCR; TCRdb's version includes in-frame clones alone and lacks a portion of them. The table lists about 120,000 clones. Sequenced material: PBMCs. The receptors stem from a man aged 40-49 years in good health and CMV-seropositive. Each CDR3 is given with its conserved first and last residue. Fields, in order: CDR3 DNA, CDR3 protein, CDR3 length, D gene, V gene, J gene. D genes are given only for firm matches.

cdr3_nt: TGCAGTGCAGCCACAGGGGCTGAAGCTTTCTTT
cdr3_aa: CSAATGAEAFF
cdr3_length: 11
d_call: TRBD1
v_call: TRBV20-1
j_call: TRBJ1-1

cdr3_nt: TGTGCCAGCAGCTTACTACAGAATAATTCACCCCTCCACTTT
cdr3_aa: CASSLLQNNSPLHF
cdr3_length: 14
d_call: NA
v_call: TRBV11-1
j_call: TRBJ1-6

cdr3_nt: TGTGCCAGCAGTCCCGCGGACAGGGGACGATATACGCAGTATTTT
cdr3_aa: CASSPADRGRYTQYF
cdr3_length: 15
d_call: TRBD1
v_call: TRBV27
j_call: TRBJ2-3

cdr3_nt: TGTGCCAGCAGCCGAGGCGGGGGGGGGCTAGCTGGAAACACCATATATTTT
cdr3_aa: CASSRGGGGLAGNTIYF
cdr3_length: 17
d_call: NA
v_call: TRBV4-2
j_call: TRBJ1-3

cdr3_nt: TGTGCCACCAGCGGGACAGGGGCGGGGGAGCAGTTCTTC
cdr3_aa: CATSGTGAGEQFF
cdr3_length: 13
d_call: TRBD1
v_call: TRBV15
j_call: TRBJ2-1

cdr3_nt: TGTGCCAGCAGTTTAAGGAGTGGGAACACTGAAGCTTTCTTT
cdr3_aa: CASSLRSGNTEAFF
cdr3_length: 14
d_call: NA
v_call: TRBV27
j_call: TRBJ1-1

cdr3_nt: TGTGCCAGCAGTCCACGGACAGGGGGCAACTATGGCTACACCTTC
cdr3_aa: CASSPRTGGNYGYTF
cdr3_length: 15
d_call: TRBD1
v_call: TRBV28
j_call: TRBJ1-2

cdr3_nt: TGTGCCAGCAGTGCCGGGACAGGGAATTTCCTAGAGACCCAGTACTTC
cdr3_aa: CASSAGTGNFLETQYF
cdr3_length: 16
d_call: TRBD1
v_call: TRBV5-4
j_call: TRBJ2-5

cdr3_nt: TGTGCCAGCAGCCAGGGGGCGTACACTGAAGCTTTCTTT
cdr3_aa: CASSQGAYTEAFF
cdr3_length: 13
d_call: TRBD1
v_call: TRBV28
j_call: TRBJ1-1

cdr3_nt: TGTGCCAGCAGCTTTATTGACAGCTCCTACAATGAGCAGTTCTTC
cdr3_aa: CASSFIDSSYNEQFF
cdr3_length: 15
d_call: NA
v_call: TRBV7-9
j_call: TRBJ2-1

cdr3_nt: TGTGCCAGTAGTAGAAGCGGGGGAGCATCCTACGAGCAGTACTTC
cdr3_aa: CASSRSGGASYEQYF
cdr3_length: 15
d_call: TRBD2
v_call: TRBV19
j_call: TRBJ2-7

cdr3_nt: TGTGCCAGCAAAAGGGGCTACTCCTACGAGCAGTACTTC
cdr3_aa: CASKRGYSYEQYF
cdr3_length: 13
d_call: NA
v_call: TRBV6-5
j_call: TRBJ2-7

cdr3_nt: TGTGCCAGCAGCTTCGTCTCCCCAGATACGCAGTATTTT
cdr3_aa: CASSFVSPDTQYF
cdr3_length: 13
d_call: NA
v_call: TRBV5-4
j_call: TRBJ2-3

cdr3_nt: TGCGCCAGCACGGGGGGGCCGAACACCGGGGAGCTGTTTTTT
cdr3_aa: CASTGGPNTGELFF
cdr3_length: 14
d_call: TRBD2
v_call: TRBV10-2
j_call: TRBJ2-2

cdr3_nt: TGTGCCAGCAGTGTTGTACTAGCGGGAGCACACGAGCAGTACTTC
cdr3_aa: CASSVVLAGAHEQYF
cdr3_length: 15
d_call: TRBD2
v_call: TRBV2
j_call: TRBJ2-7

cdr3_nt: TGCGCCAGCAGTCCCCAGGGTTATGAAAAACTGTTTTTT
cdr3_aa: CASSPQGYEKLFF
cdr3_length: 13
d_call: NA
v_call: TRBV10-2
j_call: TRBJ1-4

cdr3_nt: TGTGCCAGCAGTGGCTTAGGGGCGGCCCAAATGGAGCAGTACTTC
cdr3_aa: CASSGLGAAQMEQYF
cdr3_length: 15
d_call: NA
v_call: TRBV6-1
j_call: TRBJ2-7

cdr3_nt: TGTGCCAGCAGGACTCCTGGGGGGTTGAGTGAAAAACTGTTTTTT
cdr3_aa: CASRTPGGLSEKLFF
cdr3_length: 15
d_call: NA
v_call: TRBV28
j_call: TRBJ1-4

cdr3_nt: TGTGCCAGCACTACGGAGGGTTATAGCAATCAGCCCCAGCATTTT
cdr3_aa: CASTTEGYSNQPQHF
cdr3_length: 15
d_call: NA
v_call: TRBV28
j_call: TRBJ1-5

cdr3_nt: TGTGCCAGCAGCTTATCGCGGACTAGCGGGAGGGCCGGTAATGAGCAGTTCTTC
cdr3_aa: CASSLSRTSGRAGNEQFF
cdr3_length: 18
d_call: TRBD2
v_call: TRBV7-9
j_call: TRBJ2-1

cdr3_nt: TGTGCCAGCAGTTCTTTGTATGGCTACACCTTC
cdr3_aa: CASSSLYGYTF
cdr3_length: 11
d_call: NA
v_call: TRBV28
j_call: TRBJ1-2

cdr3_nt: TGTGCCAGCAGTCGGGACAGCTACAATGAGCAGTTCTTC
cdr3_aa: CASSRDSYNEQFF
cdr3_length: 13
d_call: TRBD1
v_call: TRBV7-9
j_call: TRBJ2-1

cdr3_nt: TGTGCCAGCAGCCAAGGCGTCGGGGGATCAGCGGGCCACTACGAGCAGTACTTC
cdr3_aa: CASSQGVGGSAGHYEQYF
cdr3_length: 18
d_call: NA
v_call: TRBV4-2
j_call: TRBJ2-7

cdr3_nt: TGTGCCATCAGTGAGTCGGGACAGTCGGACAATGAGCAGTTCTTC
cdr3_aa: CAISESGQSDNEQFF
cdr3_length: 15
d_call: TRBD1
v_call: TRBV10-3
j_call: TRBJ2-1

cdr3_nt: TGCGCCAGCAGCCAAGCGACAGGGGGCGTCGGGAACACTGAAGCTTTCTTT
cdr3_aa: CASSQATGGVGNTEAFF
cdr3_length: 17
d_call: TRBD1
v_call: TRBV4-3
j_call: TRBJ1-1

cdr3_nt: TGTGCCAGCTCACCAACCAGGGGGATAGGCACTGAAGCTTTCTTT
cdr3_aa: CASSPTRGIGTEAFF
cdr3_length: 15
d_call: TRBD1
v_call: TRBV18
j_call: TRBJ1-1

cdr3_nt: TGTGCCAGCAGTCAGGGCCCCGGGGAGACCCAGTACTTC
cdr3_aa: CASSQGPGETQYF
cdr3_length: 13
d_call: NA
v_call: TRBV7-3
j_call: TRBJ2-5

cdr3_nt: TGTGCCAGCAGTTCCCTGGGACTAGCCCCGGATACGCAGTATTTT
cdr3_aa: CASSSLGLAPDTQYF
cdr3_length: 15
d_call: TRBD2
v_call: TRBV27
j_call: TRBJ2-3

cdr3_nt: TGTGCCAGTAGTATAGGGTGGGGACAGGGTTTGGCTTTTGCCGGGGCCAACGTCCTGACTTTC
cdr3_aa: CASSIGWGQGLAFAGANVLTF
cdr3_length: 21
d_call: TRBD1
v_call: TRBV19
j_call: TRBJ2-6

cdr3_nt: TGTGCCAGCAGTGACAGGACAGGGCTTTGGAATCAGCCCCAGCATTTT
cdr3_aa: CASSDRTGLWNQPQHF
cdr3_length: 16
d_call: TRBD1
v_call: TRBV6-1
j_call: TRBJ1-5

cdr3_nt: TGTGCCAGCAGTGTTGGTTTTGAGGAGCTCTTCCCCATATATTTT
cdr3_aa: CASSVGFEELFPIYF
cdr3_length: 15
d_call: NA
v_call: TRBV6-1
j_call: TRBJ1-3

cdr3_nt: TGTGCCATCAGTGAGTCGGAAGAGCGGAAGAACACCGGGGAGCTGTTTTTT
cdr3_aa: CAISESEERKNTGELFF
cdr3_length: 17
d_call: NA
v_call: TRBV10-3
j_call: TRBJ2-2

cdr3_nt: TGTGCCAGCAGTTCCTCTGGACAGAACACTGAAGCTTTCTTT
cdr3_aa: CASSSSGQNTEAFF
cdr3_length: 14
d_call: NA
v_call: TRBV27
j_call: TRBJ1-1

cdr3_nt: TGTGCCAGCACTGAGGACAGGGGGGCAAATCAGCCCCAGCATTTT
cdr3_aa: CASTEDRGANQPQHF
cdr3_length: 15
d_call: TRBD1
v_call: TRBV11-2
j_call: TRBJ1-5

cdr3_nt: TGTGCCAGCAGTTTCCAATCCTACGAGCAGTACTTC
cdr3_aa: CASSFQSYEQYF
cdr3_length: 12
d_call: NA
v_call: TRBV5-6
j_call: TRBJ2-7

cdr3_nt: TGCAGCGTTGAGTTAAGACAGGGAATTACCTACGAGCAGTACTTC
cdr3_aa: CSVELRQGITYEQYF
cdr3_length: 15
d_call: TRBD1
v_call: TRBV29-1
j_call: TRBJ2-7

cdr3_nt: TGTGCCAGCAGCTTCGACGTGCCGGGCGAGCAGTACTTC
cdr3_aa: CASSFDVPGEQYF
cdr3_length: 13
d_call: NA
v_call: TRBV7-3
j_call: TRBJ2-7